The 20 T cell receptor beta chains in this list originate from one sample, sequenced in a study of shared clonotypes between healthy human individuals. Method: immunoSEQ multiplex PCR; TCRdb's copy keeps in-frame clones and lacks some. The sample contains about 1 million clones, around 75% of which appear only once. The sample taken for sequencing was memory CD4+ T cells sorted from blood. Documented subset: CD45RA-negative fraction. These receptors were obtained from a man aged 18 to 29 in good health.

Notes on this clone: The sample contains more than one DNA sequence encoding this CDR3. J is TRBJ2-5 and V is TRBV6-5, with D hard to call. CDR3 size: 12 residues. Between the trimmed V and J ends, which lost 6 bases and 5 bases, there was a span of 10 bases. Germline CDR1 is MNHEY and CDR2 is SVGAGI. CDR3 sequence: CASSPLGETQYF. The CDR3 bases are TGTGCCAGCAGCCCTCTGGGGGAGACCCAGTACTTC.

About this clone itself: A single base separates this from a much larger clone, so it may be a read error. This same CDR3 is encoded by further DNA sequences in the sample. The rearrangement links TRBV7-2 to TRBJ2-5; D not certain. The CDR3 totals 11 residues. V dropped 1 base and J dropped 4 bases, with 1 base sitting between them. CDR1 and CDR2 from the germline V gene are SGHTA and FQGNSA. CDR3 sequence: CASSLVETQYF. In DNA form, the CDR3 reads TGTGCCAGCAGCTTAGTAGAGACCCAGTACTTC.

The chain employs TRBV28 and TRBJ1-2; 8 bases line up with TRBD1. V gave up 8 bases and J gave up 7 bases; unmatched junction bases: 9. This CDR3 contains 13 residues. Germline V lookup: CDR1 MDHEN, CDR2 SYDVKM. The CDR3 coding sequence is TGTGCCAGCGCCGAGACAGGGGCAGGTGGCTACACCTTC. As protein: CASAETGAGGYTF.

V gene TRBV7-2 combines with J gene TRBJ2-1; 12 positions match TRBD2. Losses at the gene ends were 1 base for V and 3 bases for J; bases not matched to a gene: 4. The CDR3 contains 17 residues. CDR1 is SGHTA and CDR2 is FQGNSA in the germline V gene. CDR3 in DNA: TGTGCCAGCAGCTTAGACGCGACTAGCGGGGGCTACAATGAGCAGTTCTTC. Its translation: CASSLDATSGGYNEQFF.

This clone was found many times. The V gene is TRBV6-1, the J gene TRBJ2-6; D gene ambiguous. V gave up 2 bases and J gave up 0 bases, with 11 bases separating them. CDR1 is MNHNS, CDR2 SASEGT, per germline. The CDR3 has 17 residues. CDR3 amino acids: CASSERSLSSGANVLTF. The CDR3 coding sequence is TGTGCCAGCAGTGAAAGGAGTCTCAGCTCTGGGGCCAACGTCCTGACTTTC.

The chain joins TRBV5-1 to TRBJ2-7; the match to TRBD1 covers 9 bases. Germline CDR1 and CDR2: SGHRS and YFSETQ. V was clipped by 3 bases and J by 5 bases; unmatched bases: 6. The CDR3 consists of 14 residues. CDR3 loop: CASSSGQGGNEQYF. The CDR3 bases are TGCGCCAGCAGCTCGGGACAGGGTGGGAACGAGCAGTACTTC.

The rearrangement joins TRBV30 to TRBJ2-7; perhaps TRBD2 as D (6 bases). The CDR3 is made up of 12 amino acids. The germline V gene has CDR1 GTSNPN and CDR2 SVGIG (reference sequence). Between the trimmed V and J ends, which lost 5 bases and 0 bases, there was a span of 8 bases. CDR3 sequence: CAWERVSYEQYF. The CDR3 DNA reads as TGTGCCTGGGAGCGGGTCTCCTACGAGCAGTACTTC. The full variable domain, rest sourced from reference TRBV30 and TRBJ2-7, is SQTIHQWPATLVQPVGSPLSLECTVEGTSNPNLYWYRQAAGRGLQLLFYSVGIGQISSEVPQNLSASRPQDRQFILSSKKLLLSDSGFYLCAWERVSYEQYFGPGTRLTVT.

CDR3 bases: TGTGCCAGCAGCTTCGGGGGGCCCAGCACAGATACGCAGTATTTT. Translation gives CASSFGGPSTDTQYF. This rearrangement joins TRBV9 to TRBJ2-3; D may be TRBD2 (7 bases). Trimming pared 4 bases from V and 0 bases from J, leaving 12 bases between. The length of the CDR3 is 15 residues. Germline V gene data show CDR1 as SGDLS and CDR2 as YYNGEE.

Turning to this clone: This probably arose from a read error, given a far larger clone one base away. The chain carries TRBV19 and TRBJ2-5; possibly TRBD2 for D (5 bases). The CDR3 is made up of 14 amino acids. CDR1 and CDR2 from the germline V gene are LNHDA and SQIVND (reference sequence). Deletions cut 5 bases from V and 7 bases from J, with 17 bases between. CDR3 DNA sequence: TGTGCCAGTAGTCCGGACTGGGGTATAGGGACCCAGTACTTC. Protein: CASSPDWGIGTQYF.

This clone was observed a single time. The chain uses TRBV6-4 and TRBJ2-3, with 9 positions matching TRBD2. This CDR3 spans 16 amino acids. From germline, CDR1 is MRHNA and CDR2 SNTAGT. J was trimmed by 1 base and V by 6 bases; bases with no gene match: 8. CDR3 in DNA: TGTGCCAGCAGCCTCAGCGGGGGGACCCGCACAGATACGCAGTATTTT. This translates into CASSLSGGTRTDTQYF.

The chain combines TRBV4-2 with TRBJ1-4, with 9 bases that match TRBD1. The junction had 6 bases not matched to a gene; V was cut back by 0 bases and J by 7 bases. Germline V gene lookup returns CDR1 LGHNA and CDR2 YNFKEQ. The CDR3 is made up of 16 amino acids. The CDR3 region is CASSQDPQGAREKLFF. CDR3 nucleotides: TGTGCCAGCAGCCAAGATCCACAGGGGGCTCGTGAAAAACTGTTTTTT.

This chain joins TRBV12-5 and TRBJ2-1; TRBD2 is a possible D gene (5 bases). Germline loops: CDR1 LGHNT, CDR2 FRNRAP. The V gene lost 1 base and the J gene lost 8 bases, with 12 bases spanning the gap. CDR3 size: 14 residues. The chain's CDR3 is CASGLGLLRDEQFF. CDR3 sequence (DNA): TGTGCTAGTGGTTTGGGGCTACTGAGGGATGAGCAGTTCTTC.

V and J are TRBV6-5 and TRBJ2-1; D is ambiguous. Looked up from germline, CDR1 is MNHEY and CDR2 is SVGAGI. The CDR3 contains 15 residues. Trimming removed 4 bases from V and 2 bases from J, with 12 bases in between. The CDR3 DNA reads as TGTGCCAGCAGTTCCCGGTACGAGACCTACAATGAGCAGTTCTTC. Translation: CASSSRYETYNEQFF.

The J gene is TRBJ1-1, the V gene TRBV5-1; 9 nucleotides align to TRBD1. Per the germline V gene, CDR1 is SGHRS and CDR2 is YFSETQ. CDR3 length: 15 amino acids. The V segment lost 7 bases and the J segment 1 base; nucleotides outside the gene matches: 8. The CDR3 is CASAPQGAENTEAFF. Here the CDR3 DNA reads TGCGCCAGCGCCCCACAGGGGGCGGAGAACACTGAAGCTTTCTTT. The variable domain in full, with the rest retrieved from reference TRBV5-1 and TRBJ1-1, is KAGVTQTPRYLIKTRGQQVTLSCSPISGHRSVSWYQQTPGQGLQFLFEYFSETQRNKGNFPGRFSGRQFSNSRSEMNVSTLELGDSALYLCASAPQGAENTEAFFGQGTRLTVV.

The chain has TRBV19 and TRBJ2-2, with a tentative D call TRBD2 (5 bases). The CDR3 is 15 residues long. Trimming cost V 8 bases and J 2 bases, with 15 bases left between them. The V gene's germline CDR1 is LNHDA and CDR2 SQIVND (reference sequence). The CDR3 here is CASSSRGPNTGELFF. For the CDR3, the DNA is TGTGCCAGTTCGTCCCGGGGTCCAAACACCGGGGAGCTGTTTTTT. Full variable domain (missing parts from reference TRBV19 and TRBJ2-2): DGGITQSPKYLFRKEGQNVTLSCEQNLNHDAMYWYRQDPGQGLRLIYYSQIVNDFQKGDIAEGYSVSREKKESFPLTVTSAQKNPTAFYLCASSSRGPNTGELFFGEGSRLTVL.

Note on this clone: In the same sample, other DNA sequences code for this CDR3. The chain uses TRBV10-3 and TRBJ1-3, with D unclear. Germline lookup yields CDR1 ENHRY and CDR2 SYGVKD. The V end lost 3 bases, the J end lost 4 bases, and 4 bases lay between the germline ends. This CDR3 region has 12 residues. CDR3 bases: TGTGCCATCAGTGAAGAGGGAAACACCATATATTTT. This sequence encodes CAISEEGNTIYF.

CDR3 coding DNA: TGTGCCAGCTATACTAGCGGCCAAGAGACCCAGTACTTC. Amino acids: CASYTSGQETQYF. This chain joins TRBV6-5 and TRBJ2-5; the match to TRBD2 covers 8 bases. V shed 8 bases and J 1 base; nucleotides not matched to a gene: 3. This CDR3 spans 13 amino acids. Germline lookup yields CDR1 MNHEY and CDR2 SVGAGI.

The J gene is TRBJ1-4, the V gene TRBV7-9, with D tentatively TRBD1 (5 bases). The CDR3 is made up of 13 amino acids. Trimming removed 6 bases at V and 8 bases at J, with 13 bases between. In germline, CDR1 is SEHNR, CDR2 FQNEAQ (reference sequence). CDR3 in amino acids: CASSLTSGEKLFF. CDR3 coding DNA: TGTGCCAGCAGTCTGACCTCAGGGGAAAAACTGTTTTTT.

The V gene is TRBV7-2, the J gene TRBJ2-6, with 11 bases identical to TRBD2. From germline, CDR1 is SGHTA and CDR2 FQGNSA. Trimming cost V 4 bases and J 4 bases; bases outside gene matches: 12. The CDR3 totals 19 residues. As DNA, the CDR3 is TGTGCCAGCAGCTCAAGACTTAGCGGGAGGGCCTACGGGGCCAACGTCCTGACTTTC. This codes for CASSSRLSGRAYGANVLTF.

The chain is built from TRBV10-3 and TRBJ2-1, with 9 bases that match TRBD1. The CDR3 totals 16 residues. Germline V lookup: CDR1 ENHRY, CDR2 SYGVKD. J was trimmed by 7 bases and V by 10 bases; bases with no gene match: 17. The CDR3 DNA follows: TGTGCCACCTGGGACAGGGTGGGGGAAAATGGGAATGAGCAGTTCTTC. Its translation is CATWDRVGENGNEQFF.